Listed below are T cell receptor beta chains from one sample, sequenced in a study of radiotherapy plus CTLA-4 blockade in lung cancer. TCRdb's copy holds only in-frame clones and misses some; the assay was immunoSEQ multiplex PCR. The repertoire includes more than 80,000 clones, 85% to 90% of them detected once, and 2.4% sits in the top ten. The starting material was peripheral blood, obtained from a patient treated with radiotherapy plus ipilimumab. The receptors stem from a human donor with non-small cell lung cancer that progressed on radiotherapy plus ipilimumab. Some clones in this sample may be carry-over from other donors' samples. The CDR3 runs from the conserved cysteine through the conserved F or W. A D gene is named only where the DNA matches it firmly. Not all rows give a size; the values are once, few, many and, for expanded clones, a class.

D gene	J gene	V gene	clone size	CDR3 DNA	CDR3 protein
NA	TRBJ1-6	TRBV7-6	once	TGTGCCAGCAGCTCCTATTATTCACCCCTCCACTTT	CASSSYYSPLHF
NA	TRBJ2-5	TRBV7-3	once	TGTGCCAGCAGCTTATCAGGCAGGGGGGGAGAGACCCAGTACTTC	CASSLSGRGGETQYF
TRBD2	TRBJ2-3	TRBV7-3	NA	TGTGCCAGCAGCTTAACAAGGACTAGCGGGGGGGCAGATACGCAGTATTTT	CASSLTRTSGGADTQYF
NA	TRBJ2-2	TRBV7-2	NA	TGTGCCACCCGTGCGGGAGGCAGGGGGGTGGGGGAGCTGTTTTTT	CATRAGGRGVGELFF
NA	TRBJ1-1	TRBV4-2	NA	TGTGCCAGCAGCCAAGCTGGCAGGAGGAACACTGAAGCTTTCTTT	CASSQAGRRNTEAFF
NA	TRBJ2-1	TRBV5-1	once	TGCGCCAGCAGCTTGGAGACTTATGGTGAGCAGTTCTTC	CASSLETYGEQFF
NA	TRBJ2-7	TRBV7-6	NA	TGTGCCAGCAGCTTGGTAGGCGGTCCGTCCGACGAGCAGTACTTC	CASSLVGGPSDEQYF
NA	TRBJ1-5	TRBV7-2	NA	TGTGCCAGCAGCTTAGAGGGAGGACATTATAGCAATCAGCCCCAGCATTTT	CASSLEGGHYSNQPQHF
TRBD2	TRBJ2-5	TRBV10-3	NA	TGTGCCATCAGCTCGACTAGCGGGGGGGCTGGGGAGACCCAGTACTTC	CAISSTSGGAGETQYF
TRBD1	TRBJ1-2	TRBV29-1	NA	TGCAGCGTTGAAGAAGGACAGGGCTCCTCGGGCTACACCTTC	CSVEEGQGSSGYTF
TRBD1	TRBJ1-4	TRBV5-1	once	TGCGCCAGCAGCCCCCGGACAGGGGGCGAAAAACTGTTTTTT	CASSPRTGGEKLFF
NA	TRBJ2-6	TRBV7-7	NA	TGTGCTAGCAGCTCAACAGGCTATGGGGCCAACGTCCTGACTTTC	CASSSTGYGANVLTF
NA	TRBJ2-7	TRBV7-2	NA	TGTGCCAGCAGCTTAGTCCGGGTTTCCTACGAGCAGTACTTC	CASSLVRVSYEQYF
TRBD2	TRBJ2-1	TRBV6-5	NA	TGTGCCAGCAGTTCTAGCGGGGACGACAATGAGCAGTTCTTC	CASSSSGDDNEQFF
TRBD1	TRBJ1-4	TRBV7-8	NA	TGTGCCAGCAGCCGCCGTAGGGGGCTGGCTGGGGAAAAACTGTTTTTT	CASSRRRGLAGEKLFF
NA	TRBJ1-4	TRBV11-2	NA	TGTGCCAGCAGCCCCGACCCCCTCGTATCTAATGAAAAACTGTTTTTT	CASSPDPLVSNEKLFF
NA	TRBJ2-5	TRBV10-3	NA	TGTGCCATCAGAGGAGGTGAGGAGACCCAGTACTTC	CAIRGGEETQYF
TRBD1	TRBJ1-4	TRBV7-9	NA	TGTGCCAGCAGCTCAGGACAGGGGGATCTGGAAAAACTGTTTTTT	CASSSGQGDLEKLFF
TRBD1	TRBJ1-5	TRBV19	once	TGTGCCAGCGCCGACTTGACAGGGAATAGCAATCAGCCCCAGCATTTT	CASADLTGNSNQPQHF
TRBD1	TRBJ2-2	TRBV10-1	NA	TGCGCCATGAACCGGGACAGGGGGCTCCCGACGAACACCGGGGAGCTGTTTTTT	CAMNRDRGLPTNTGELFF